This T cell receptor beta chain was sequenced during a study of patients and donors after allogeneic stem cell transplantation. TCRdb reprocessed the RT-PCR reads with MiXCR, giving one entry per CDR3 protein. The sample lists about 960,000 distinct CDR3 sequences; approximately 19% were seen once. V shed 6 bases and J shed 2 bases, with 10 bases lying between them. The length of the CDR3 is 13 residues. Germline V gives CDR1 SGHTA, CDR2 FQGTGA. This clonotype was sampled from a human donor who was either an allogeneic HSCT recipient or a stem cell or donor lymphocyte infusion donor (not recorded which). It is not recorded whose cells these are; they may come from a transplant donor. The V call is TRBV7-3, the J call TRBJ1-2, with D possibly TRBD1 on 6 matching bases. The sample consisted of blood, either unsorted or a sorted T cell fraction (not recorded which). CDR3 nucleotide sequence: TGTGCCAGCAGTAGGGGGATCAACTATGGCTACACCTTC. Its protein product is CASSRGINYGYTF.